This TCR beta chain is from a study of blood T cells in healthy people across ages. The study, taken as a whole, reports: There were more naive CD4+ cells and higher diversity in long-lived donors than in aged donors.

V shed 3 bases and J shed 6 bases, with 15 bases lying between them. Per germline, CDR1 DFQATT and CDR2 SNEGSKA (reference sequence). CDR3 size: 14 residues. Samples each had at least 6 micrograms of total RNA extracted. The authors ran a second PCR of about 7 to 11 cycles using a sample-barcoded 5' primer and a J-beta primer mix. Each cDNA molecule was tagged by a template-switch adaptor with 12 random nucleotides. TCRdb passed the 5' RACE reads through MiXCR, listing each CDR3 protein once. The sample has about 1.8 million distinct CDR3 sequences, roughly 52% seen once. This clonotype was seen only a few times. Its antigen is currently unknown.

The genes are TRBV20-1 and TRBJ2-4; D ambiguous. The TCR originated in a woman aged 40 to 50 in good health. Sequencing was carried out using blood. CDR3 protein: CSASYSVNGNIQYF. CDR3 in DNA: TGCAGTGCTAGCTACTCGGTTAACGGAAACATTCAGTACTTC.